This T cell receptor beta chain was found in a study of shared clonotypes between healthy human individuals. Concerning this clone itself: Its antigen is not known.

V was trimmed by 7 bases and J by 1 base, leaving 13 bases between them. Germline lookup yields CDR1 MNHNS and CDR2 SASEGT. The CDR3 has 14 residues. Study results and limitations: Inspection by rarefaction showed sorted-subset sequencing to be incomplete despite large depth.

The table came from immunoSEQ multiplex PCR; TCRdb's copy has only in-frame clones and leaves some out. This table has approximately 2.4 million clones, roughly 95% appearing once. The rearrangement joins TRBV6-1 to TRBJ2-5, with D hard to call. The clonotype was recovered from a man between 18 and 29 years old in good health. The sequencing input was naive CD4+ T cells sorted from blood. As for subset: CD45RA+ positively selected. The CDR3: CASNTEFPQETQYF. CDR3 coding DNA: TGTGCCAGCAACACCGAATTCCCCCAAGAGACCCAGTACTTC.